What follows are 29 T cell receptor beta chains derived from one specimen sequenced in a study of blood T cell repertoires in COVID-19. Profiled with immunoSEQ multiplex PCR; TCRdb holds only in-frame clones, not every one. The table has roughly 110,000 clones, 75% to 90% seen once; the top ten hold about a fifth. Sequenced sample: peripheral blood. These receptors were taken from a human donor with acute or convalescent COVID-19. The donor label of this sample is uncertain.

There are a few counts of this clone. This rearrangement joins TRBV10-3 to TRBJ1-6; TRBD1 matches at 9 bases. The trim removed 10 bases at V and 12 bases at J, leaving 7 bases unmatched. The germline gives CDR1 ENHRY, CDR2 SYGVKD. This CDR3 spans 12 amino acids. CDR3 residues: CATQDRGGPLHF. CDR3 DNA: TGTGCCACCCAGGACAGGGGTGGACCCCTCCACTTT.

This chain links TRBV21-1 with TRBJ2-7; TRBD2, as called in the table, went unchecked against the DNA. TRBV21-1 is classified as a pseudogene. The CDR3 is 13 amino acids. This chain's CDR3 is CASRPGSSYEQYF. The CDR3 DNA reads as TGTGCCAGCCGTCCGGGGAGCTCCTACGAGCAGTACTTC.

V and J are TRBV6-1 and TRBJ2-7; 8 positions match TRBD2. The CDR3 contains 14 residues. Unmatched junction bases numbered 3, after V lost 2 bases and J lost 3 bases. CDR1 is MNHNS, CDR2 SASEGT, per germline. In DNA form, the CDR3 reads TGTGCCAGCAGTGAATTCGGGGGGGGCTACGAGCAGTACTTC. It yields the protein CASSEFGGGYEQYF.

The chain employs TRBV7-3 and TRBJ2-1, with 9 positions matching TRBD2. V lost 2 bases to trimming and J lost 6 bases; unmatched junction nucleotides: 14. There are 18 residues in the CDR3. Germline CDR1 and CDR2: SGHTA and FQGTGA. CDR3: CASSLGVPSGTRVNEQFF. DNA for the CDR3: TGTGCCAGCAGCTTAGGGGTCCCTAGCGGGACTCGGGTCAATGAGCAGTTCTTC.

With respect to this clone: The limits of the CDR3 on the DNA are not certain, so only TCRdb's listed CDR3 is given. This rearrangement joins TRBV6-2 or TRBV6-3 to TRBJ1-2. The CDR3 is 12 residues long, ends included. Germline CDR1 reads MNHEY; CDR2 reads SVGEGT. The CDR3 is CASSTSYYGYTF.

In this sample, this clone turned up a few times. The rearrangement links TRBV18 to TRBJ1-2; 7 nucleotides line up with TRBD1. CDR1 is KGHSH and CDR2 is LQKENI in the germline V gene. The CDR3 runs 18 residues. Trimming took 1 base from V and 6 from J; bases not matched to a gene: 17. The CDR3 loop is CASSPLMTGLAISNGYTF. CDR3 sequence (DNA): TGTGCCAGCTCACCACTGATGACAGGGCTCGCCATATCCAATGGCTACACCTTC.

The gene calls are TRBV28 and TRBJ1-5; no definite D call. The CDR3 is 14 residues long. V lost 3 bases and J lost 2, with 8 bases in between. The germline V gene encodes CDR1 MDHEN and CDR2 SYDVKM. The DNA of the CDR3 is TGTGCCAGCAGTTTGGTTCCAGGCAATCAGCCCCAGCATTTT. Amino acid sequence: CASSLVPGNQPQHF.

The chain employs TRBV28 and TRBJ2-7; 10 bases fit TRBD2. Germline CDR1 MDHEN, CDR2 SYDVKM. The CDR3 has 15 amino acids. V lost 3 bases and J lost 6; bases outside the gene matches: 8. The CDR3 reads CASSFPGLAMGEQYF. CDR3 nucleotide sequence: TGTGCCAGCAGTTTCCCGGGACTAGCGATGGGCGAGCAGTACTTC.

The gene calls are TRBV28 and TRBJ1-5; D gene uncertain. The germline gives CDR1 MDHEN, CDR2 SYDVKM. Trimming shortened V by 6 bases and J by 0 bases, and 6 bases separated the two germline ends. The length of the CDR3 is 13 residues. In DNA, the CDR3 is TGTGCCAGCAGGTACAATAGCAATCAGCCCCAGCATTTT. This codes for CASRYNSNQPQHF.

This clone was detected only once. This chain joins TRBV28 and TRBJ2-5, with TRBD2 as a possible D gene (7 bases). The germline V gene has CDR1 MDHEN and CDR2 SYDVKM. V lost 3 bases to trimming and J lost 0 bases, with 14 bases between them. The CDR3 contains 16 residues. The CDR3 spells CASSLAGAQYQETQYF. In DNA, the CDR3 is TGTGCCAGCAGTTTGGCGGGGGCACAGTACCAAGAGACCCAGTACTTC.

The chain combines TRBV2 with TRBJ1-4, with unresolved D. Trimming removed 6 bases from V and 5 bases from J, with 10 bases in between. CDR3 length: 13 residues. Germline CDR1 SNHLY, CDR2 FYNNEI. In nucleotides, the CDR3 is TGTGCCAGCAGGGAAAGGGAGAATGAAAAACTGTTTTTT. It translates to CASRERENEKLFF.

In this sample, this clone turned up a few times. This sequence joins TRBV7-2 and TRBJ2-7; 7 nucleotides align to TRBD1. CDR1 and CDR2 from the germline V gene are SGHTA and FQGNSA. The ends lost 5 bases at V and 4 bases at J; junction bases unmatched: 2. CDR3 size: 12 residues. Written as DNA, the CDR3 is TGTGCCAGCAGCCGACAGGGTTACGAGCAGTACTTC. Protein product: CASSRQGYEQYF.

The chain carries TRBV14 and TRBJ2-5, with unresolved D. Germline CDR1 is SGHDN and CDR2 is FVKESK. The CDR3 contains 14 residues. V lost 0 bases to trimming and J lost 7 bases, with 12 bases between them. The CDR3 DNA follows: TGTGCCAGCAGCCAAGACCGGGTGAGGCGGACCCAGTACTTC. Its translation is CASSQDRVRRTQYF.

The chain is built from TRBV7-2 and TRBJ1-5; no clear D gene. Per germline, CDR1 SGHTA and CDR2 FQGNSA. The germline V and J ends were trimmed by 1 base and 6 bases, with 16 bases remaining between them. CDR3 size: 16 residues. The CDR3 DNA reads as TGTGCCAGCAGCTTAGGTCGGCGGGAATTGGGTCAGCCCCAGCATTTT. It specifies CASSLGRRELGQPQHF. The full variable domain, completed using reference TRBV7-2 and TRBJ1-5, is GAGVSQSPSNKVTEKGKDVELRCDPISGHTALYWYRQSLGQGLEFLIYFQGNSAPDKSGLPSDRFSAERTGGSVSTLTIQRTQQEDSAVYLCASSLGRRELGQPQHFGDGTRLSIL.

The chain carries TRBV6-2 or TRBV6-3 and TRBJ2-7, with D perhaps matching TRBD2 (6 bases). V lost 6 bases to trimming and J lost 1 base, with 25 bases between them. This CDR3 contains 18 residues. The germline V gene encodes CDR1 MNHEY and CDR2 SVGEGT. The CDR3 nucleotides read TGTGCCAGCAGCCCAAGTTCGCTAGCGTACAGAAAATCCTACGAGCAGTACTTC. Translating it yields CASSPSSLAYRKSYEQYF.

The chain joins TRBV5-1 to TRBJ1-1; D gene ambiguous. The CDR3 covers 15 residues. The germline gives CDR1 SGHRS, CDR2 YFSETQ. Trimming removed 2 bases from V and 1 base from J, with 12 bases in between. CDR3 in DNA: TGCGCCAGCAGCTTATATGGGAGAGGGAACACTGAAGCTTTCTTT. It codes for CASSLYGRGNTEAFF.

The sample holds one count of this clone. CDR3 DNA: TGTGCCAGCAGTCCTAAACGCTCCGGTGAGCAGTTCTTC. Protein: CASSPKRSGEQFF. The chain recombines TRBV11-3 with TRBJ2-1; D not resolved. The CDR3 contains 13 residues. V lost 6 bases, J lost 9 bases, and 15 bases lay in between. Germline values: CDR1 SGHNT, CDR2 YENEEA. The whole variable domain, filled in from reference TRBV11-3 and TRBJ2-1, reads EAGVVQSPRYKIIEKKQPVAFWCNPISGHNTLYWYLQNLGQGPELLIRYENEEAVDDSQLPKDRFSAERLKGVDSTLKIQPAELGDSAVYLCASSPKRSGEQFFGPGTRLTVL.

This clone was recorded a few times. This chain's CDR3 is CASSYSGQGGGYTF. The CDR3 nucleotides read TGTGCCAGCAGTTACTCTGGACAGGGGGGCGGCTACACCTTC. This chain links TRBV6-2 or TRBV6-3 with TRBJ1-2; 10 bases are shared with TRBD1. With 0 bases clipped from V and 8 bases from J, the junction kept 3 bases outside the gene matches. The CDR3 loop spans 14 amino acids. Per germline, CDR1 MNHEY and CDR2 SVGEGT.

This chain joins TRBV4-1 and TRBJ2-5; 7 nucleotides agree with TRBD2. This CDR3 has 12 amino acids. CDR1 MGHRA and CDR2 YSYEKL come from the germline V gene. The V gene end was trimmed by 2 bases and the J gene end by 10 bases; junction bases not matched to a gene: 4. The chain's CDR3 is CASSQSRGDQYF. The CDR3 region has the DNA TGCGCCAGCAGCCAAAGCCGGGGGGACCAGTACTTC.

V usage is TRBV5-1 and J usage is TRBJ2-2; TRBD2 aligns across 10 bases. Germline assignment: CDR1 SGHRS and CDR2 YFSETQ. Trimming took 3 bases from V and 2 from J; bases not matched to a gene: 4. CDR3 length equals 16 residues. CDR3 in amino acids: CASSSSGRTNTGELFF. DNA for the CDR3: TGCGCCAGCAGCTCTAGCGGGAGAACAAACACCGGGGAGCTGTTTTTT.

The chain uses TRBV7-2 and TRBJ1-6; D perhaps matches TRBD1 (5 bases). The CDR3 runs 15 residues. Germline V gene sequence: CDR1 SGHTA, CDR2 FQGNSA. The V gene lost 0 bases and the J gene lost 10 bases, with 13 bases spanning the gap. The CDR3 region has the DNA TGTGCCAGCAGCTTAGCGGCAGGGATTGGGTCACCCCTCCACTTT. Translated: CASSLAAGIGSPLHF.

The rearrangement joins TRBV6-5 to TRBJ1-1; a weak D match, TRBD1 (5 bases). Trimming took 6 bases from V and 2 from J, leaving 13 bases between them. The CDR3 extends over 14 amino acids. Germline CDR1 MNHEY, CDR2 SVGAGI. DNA of the CDR3: TGTGCCAGCAGCGGAGACAGCCCAAACACTGAAGCTTTCTTT. The encoded protein is CASSGDSPNTEAFF.

This CDR3 reads CASSQGNYQETQYF. CDR3 in DNA: TGTGCCAGCAGCCAGGGAAACTATCAAGAGACCCAGTACTTC. V usage is TRBV28 and J usage is TRBJ2-5; the D gene is possibly TRBD1 (5 bases). This CDR3 has 14 residues. Germline loops: CDR1 MDHEN, CDR2 SYDVKM. The ends were cut back, 6 bases at V and 2 bases at J, with 13 bases in the middle.

This chain uses TRBV9 with TRBJ1-4; D ambiguous. V was cut by 4 bases and J by 7 bases, with 14 bases left in between. This CDR3 region has 14 residues. Germline assignment: CDR1 SGDLS and CDR2 YYNGEE. CDR3 protein: CASSPRGGFEKLFF. CDR3 nucleotide sequence: TGTGCCAGCAGCCCCCGGGGTGGGTTTGAAAAACTGTTTTTT.

This clone was recorded only once. This rearrangement joins TRBV3-1 (or the pseudogene TRBV3-2) to TRBJ2-2, with 7 positions matching TRBD1. The CDR3 covers 13 residues. Looked up from germline, CDR1 is LGHDT and CDR2 is YNNKEL (reference sequence). V gave up 4 bases and J gave up 6 bases; unmatched junction bases: 2. CDR3: CASSRQGSGELFF. The CDR3, as DNA: TGTGCCAGCAGCCGACAGGGTTCCGGGGAGCTGTTTTTT.

This clone appeared a few times. V and J are TRBV7-2 and TRBJ2-7; D gene ambiguous. From germline, CDR1 is SGHTA and CDR2 FQGNSA. The V and J ends lost 0 bases and 2 bases respectively, with 8 bases between them. CDR3 length equals 14 residues. The CDR3 DNA is TGTGCCAGCAGCTTAGCGCAGGTAGCCTACGAGCAGTACTTC. Protein product: CASSLAQVAYEQYF.

The J gene is TRBJ1-1, the V gene TRBV6-1, with a tentative D call TRBD1 (6 bases). The CDR3 extends over 14 amino acids. The germline V gene has CDR1 MNHNS and CDR2 SASEGT. V shed 0 bases and J shed 3 bases, with 8 bases lying between them. Written as DNA, the CDR3 is TGTGCCAGCAGTGAAGCGGGGGCGGACACTGAAGCTTTCTTT. It codes for CASSEAGADTEAFF.

The chain carries TRBV11-2 and TRBJ2-1; unclear D gene. V gave up 3 bases and J gave up 2 bases, with 8 bases separating them. The CDR3 is 14 residues long. Per the germline V gene, CDR1 is SGHAT and CDR2 is FQNNGV. The DNA of the CDR3 is TGTGCCAGCAGCTTGGAGTGGGCCTACAATGAGCAGTTCTTC. It translates to CASSLEWAYNEQFF. The whole variable domain, remainder taken from reference TRBV11-2 and TRBJ2-1, is EAGVAQSPRYKIIEKRQSVAFWCNPISGHATLYWYQQILGQGPKLLIQFQNNGVVDDSQLPKDRFSAERLKGVDSTLKIQPAKLEDSAVYLCASSLEWAYNEQFFGPGTRLTVL.

This chain uses TRBV28 with TRBJ2-1; D is possibly TRBD2 (7 bases). The V end lost 6 bases, the J end lost 10 bases, and 16 bases lay between the germline ends. This CDR3 region has 13 residues. Germline CDR1 and CDR2: MDHEN and SYDVKM. CDR3 sequence (DNA): TGTGCCAGCAGAACCCTCGGGGGGCGGGAGCAGTTCTTC. This encodes CASRTLGGREQFF.